What follows are 21 T cell receptor beta chains derived from one specimen sequenced in a study of T cell repertoires in cytomegalovirus infection. TCRdb re-derived calls from the reads in MiXCR, one entry per CDR3 protein. The repertoire has some 320,000 distinct CDR3 sequences, 29% of them found once; the top ten carry 20%. What these receptors recognize is not known. The sequencing used cultured PBMCs, collected from culture after CMV antigen stimulation. The receptor set was obtained from a human donor in good health (CMV status not recorded). Some clones in this sample may be carry-over from other donors' samples.

This clonotype came up many times. The chain links TRBV7-2 to TRBJ2-7, with 7 bases fitting TRBD2. J lost 2 bases, V lost 5 bases, and 6 bases had no gene match. Germline lookup yields CDR1 SGHTA and CDR2 FQGNSA. The CDR3 is 14 amino acids. CDR3 residues: CASSAAGTPYEQYF. In DNA, the CDR3 is TGTGCCAGCAGCGCAGCGGGGACTCCCTACGAGCAGTACTTC.

This clonotype occurred many times. The rearrangement uses TRBV7-6 and TRBJ1-5, with D perhaps TRBD1 (6 bases). The CDR3 extends over 16 amino acids. V lost 1 base and J lost 4, with 14 bases in between. CDR1 is SGHVS and CDR2 is FNYEAQ in the germline V gene. DNA for the CDR3: TGTGCCAGCAGCTTAGGGACCGGGGGGGCTAATCAGCCCCAGCATTTT. Translating it yields CASSLGTGGANQPQHF.

The CDR3 bases are TGTGCCAGCAGTTCTGGGGGAGTCTACGAGCAGTACTTC. This sequence encodes CASSSGGVYEQYF. V usage is TRBV6-1 and J usage is TRBJ2-7; the D gene could be TRBD1 or TRBD2 (5 bases each). The CDR3 length is 13 residues. CDR1 is MNHNS, CDR2 SASEGT, per germline. V lost 5 bases, J lost 3 bases, and 11 bases lay in between.

V usage is TRBV7-8 and J usage is TRBJ2-7; 7 bases match TRBD1. The CDR3 runs to 15 residues. With V trimmed by 5 bases and J by 7 bases, 14 bases remained unmatched. Germline lookup yields CDR1 SGHVS and CDR2 FQNEAQ. Written as DNA, the CDR3 is TGTGCCAGCAGCCCCACCGGGACAGCGAATAGGGAGCAGTACTTC. Its translation is CASSPTGTANREQYF.

This clonotype was counted only a few times. The chain carries TRBV10-3 and TRBJ1-1, with no clear D. CDR1 and CDR2 (germline): ENHRY, SYGVKD. This CDR3 is 12 amino acids long. V was cut by 7 bases and J by 4 bases, with 10 bases left in between. Here the CDR3 DNA reads TGTGCCATCACTCCTGGAGGCACTGAAGCTTTCTTT. Its translation: CAITPGGTEAFF.

The chain couples TRBV7-9 to TRBJ1-3; no definite D call. Germline CDR1 and CDR2: SEHNR and FQNEAQ (reference sequence). V lost 1 base to trimming and J lost 0 bases, with 10 bases between them. CDR3 length: 16 amino acids. The CDR3 protein is CASSLGAGSSGNTIYF. The CDR3 DNA reads as TGTGCCAGCAGCTTAGGAGCCGGGTCCTCTGGAAACACCATATATTTT. The whole variable domain, remainder taken from reference TRBV7-9 and TRBJ1-3, is DTGVSQNPRHKITKRGQNVTFRCDPISEHNRLYWYRQTLGQGPEFLTYFQNEAQLEKSRLLSDRFSAERPKGSFSTLEIQRTEQGDSAMYLCASSLGAGSSGNTIYFGEGSWLTVV.

This chain uses TRBV6-5 with TRBJ1-6; 7 bases line up with TRBD1. Germline V gives CDR1 MNHEY, CDR2 SVGAGI. The V segment lost 6 bases and the J segment 9 bases; nucleotides outside the gene matches: 5. The CDR3 covers 13 residues. The CDR3 DNA sequence: TGTGCCAGCAGCGCAGGGGGGGCTTCACCCCTCCACTTT. Residues: CASSAGGASPLHF.

The rearrangement links TRBV5-1 to TRBJ1-4; D is perhaps TRBD1 (6 bases). The CDR3 extends over 15 amino acids. From germline, CDR1 is SGHRS and CDR2 YFSETQ. Trimming took 3 bases from V and 2 from J, leaving 11 bases between them. The CDR3 loop is CASSSGEGTNEKLFF. The CDR3 nucleotides are TGCGCCAGCAGCTCAGGGGAGGGGACTAATGAAAAACTGTTTTTT.

The chain links TRBV5-1 to TRBJ2-5; 10 nucleotides align to TRBD2. The germline CDR1 and CDR2 sequences are SGHRS and YFSETQ. This CDR3 is 14 amino acids long. After removal of 7 bases from V and 0 bases from J, the junction contained 3 bases not matched to a gene. The CDR3 DNA is TGCGCCAGCTCCACTAGCGGGGACCAAGAGACCCAGTACTTC. Its translation: CASSTSGDQETQYF.

The chain combines TRBV27 with TRBJ1-1; D remains unclear. V lost 8 bases and J lost 0, with 16 bases in between. Germline V gene sequence: CDR1 MNHEY, CDR2 SMNVEV (reference sequence). CDR3 size: 15 residues. The chain's CDR3 is CASGWGGRMNTEAFF. The CDR3 DNA follows: TGTGCCAGCGGGTGGGGAGGACGGATGAACACTGAAGCTTTCTTT.

V and J are TRBV4-1 and TRBJ1-5, with TRBD1 matching 11 bases. The CDR3 contains 19 residues. Germline lookup yields CDR1 MGHRA and CDR2 YSYEKL. The junction had 21 bases not matched to a gene; V was cut back by 7 bases and J by 7 bases. The CDR3 reads CASTTKGTLGQGVKQPQHF. The CDR3 DNA is TGCGCCAGCACCACCAAGGGAACTTTGGGACAGGGGGTTAAGCAGCCCCAGCATTTT.

The chain employs TRBV7-9 and TRBJ1-2; 8 nucleotides align to TRBD1. There are 15 residues in the CDR3. Germline V gene lookup returns CDR1 SEHNR and CDR2 FQNEAQ (reference sequence). Losses at the gene ends were 0 bases for V and 8 bases for J; bases not matched to a gene: 8. The CDR3 DNA reads as TGTGCCAGCAGCTTAGCGAGTGGACAGGGTGACGGCTACACCTTC. It is translated as CASSLASGQGDGYTF. Complete variable domain (other parts from reference TRBV7-9 and TRBJ1-2): DTGVSQNPRHKITKRGQNVTFRCDPISEHNRLYWYRQTLGQGPEFLTYFQNEAQLEKSRLLSDRFSAERPKGSFSTLEIQRTEQGDSAMYLCASSLASGQGDGYTFGSGTRLTVV.

The chain joins TRBV12-3 or TRBV12-4 to TRBJ1-3; D is undetermined. Trimming shortened V by 6 bases and J by 0 bases, and 12 bases separated the two germline ends. The CDR3 runs to 15 residues. The CDR3 bases are TGTGCCAGCAGCAGTGACGGTAGCTCTGGAAACACCATATATTTT. Translation: CASSSDGSSGNTIYF.

This clonotype has more than one count but fewer than ten. The gene calls are TRBV7-9 and TRBJ2-5; unclear D gene. The CDR3 covers 15 residues. The V gene lost 1 base and the J gene lost 4 bases, with 13 bases spanning the gap. Germline V gene data show CDR1 as SEHNR and CDR2 as FQNEAQ (reference sequence). Here the CDR3 reads CASSLGDGSLETQYF. CDR3 DNA sequence: TGTGCCAGCAGCTTAGGCGATGGTTCCTTAGAGACCCAGTACTTC.

This clonotype was observed at least ten times. In DNA form, the CDR3 reads TGTGCCACCTTGACAGGGCACGAGCAGTACTTC. It encodes CATLTGHEQYF. The chain carries TRBV27 and TRBJ2-7; 7 bases agree with TRBD1. Germline CDR1 is MNHEY and CDR2 is SMNVEV (reference sequence). V gave up 10 bases and J gave up 5 bases; unmatched junction bases: 5. The CDR3 spans 11 residues.

There are a few counts of this clonotype. This sequence joins TRBV6-5 and TRBJ1-2; TRBD1 matches 11 bases. The CDR3 consists of 15 residues. Germline V gene sequence: CDR1 MNHEY, CDR2 SVGAGI. The J segment lost 3 bases and the V segment lost 5 bases, leaving 5 bases of the junction unmatched. CDR3 region: CASSRGQGAHYGYTF. In DNA, the CDR3 is TGTGCCAGCAGTAGAGGACAGGGGGCTCACTATGGCTACACCTTC.

This clonotype has ten or more counts. V gene TRBV7-9 combines with J gene TRBJ1-2, with 7 bases matching TRBD1. Germline lookup yields CDR1 SEHNR and CDR2 FQNEAQ (reference sequence). V lost 6 bases and J lost 0; bases outside the gene matches: 7. This CDR3 is built from 15 residues. CDR3 DNA: TGTGCCAGCAGTTCAGGGGGACACGCTAACTATGGCTACACCTTC. This translates into CASSSGGHANYGYTF.

Ten or more counts support this clonotype. The chain couples TRBV5-4 to TRBJ2-7, with 8 positions matching TRBD2. Germline CDR1 SGHNT, CDR2 YYREEE (reference sequence). CDR3 size: 15 residues. Unmatched junction bases numbered 10, after V lost 5 bases and J lost 3 bases. CDR3 protein: CASSDPRGGNYEQYF. The CDR3 coding sequence is TGTGCCAGCAGTGACCCACGGGGGGGCAACTACGAGCAGTACTTC.

The chain couples TRBV7-9 to TRBJ2-7; no reliable D call. Germline V gives CDR1 SEHNR, CDR2 FQNEAQ (reference sequence). The CDR3 contains 12 residues. V was cut by 7 bases and J by 4 bases, with 11 bases left in between. Here the CDR3 DNA reads TGTGCCAGCACCCCACACTTGTACGAGCAGTACTTC. Encoded protein: CASTPHLYEQYF.

This clonotype appeared a few times. The rearrangement joins TRBV7-2 to TRBJ2-3; TRBD1 is a possible D gene (5 bases). The CDR3 is 11 residues long. CDR1 is SGHTA and CDR2 is FQGNSA in the germline V gene. V lost 8 bases to trimming and J lost 11 bases, with 14 bases between them. The CDR3 here is CASGAIYQQYF. The CDR3 DNA reads TGTGCCAGCGGGGCCATTTATCAGCAGTATTTT. Drawing the rest from reference TRBV7-2 and TRBJ2-3, the complete variable domain is GAGVSQSPSNKVTEKGKDVELRCDPISGHTALYWYRQSLGQGLEFLIYFQGNSAPDKSGLPSDRFSAERTGGSVSTLTIQRTQQEDSAVYLCASGAIYQQYFGPGTRLTVL.

This clonotype was detected a few times. This rearrangement joins TRBV6-1 to TRBJ2-2; 11 nucleotides line up with TRBD2. The CDR3 is made up of 16 amino acids. The germline gives CDR1 MNHNS, CDR2 SASEGT. Trimming removed 6 bases from V and 2 bases from J; junction bases left unmatched: 5. CDR3 DNA sequence: TGTGCCAGCAGGGGACTAGCGGCCTCCAACACCGGGGAGCTGTTTTTT. This gives the protein CASRGLAASNTGELFF.